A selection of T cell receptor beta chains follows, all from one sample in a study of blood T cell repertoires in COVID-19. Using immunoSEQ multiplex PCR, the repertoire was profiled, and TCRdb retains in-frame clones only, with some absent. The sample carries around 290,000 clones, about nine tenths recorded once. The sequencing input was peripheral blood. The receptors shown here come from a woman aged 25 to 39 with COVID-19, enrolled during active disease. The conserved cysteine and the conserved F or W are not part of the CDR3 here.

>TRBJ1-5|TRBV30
AWSPAANQPQH
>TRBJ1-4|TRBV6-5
ASSSDRGKLF
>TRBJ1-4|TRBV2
ASTLTDSNEKLF
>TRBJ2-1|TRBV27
ASSSTGVGEQF
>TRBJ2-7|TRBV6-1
ASSEQSYEQY
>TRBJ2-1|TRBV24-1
ATSPIGQGNVDNEQF
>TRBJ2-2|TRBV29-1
SGSRGELGGELF
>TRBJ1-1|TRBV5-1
ASSSSTDRGQAEAF
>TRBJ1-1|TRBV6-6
ASSLKGENTEAF
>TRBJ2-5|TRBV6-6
ASNARESGETQY
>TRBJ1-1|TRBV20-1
SARWGGAF
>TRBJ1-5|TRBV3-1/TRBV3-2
ASSLGQQPQH
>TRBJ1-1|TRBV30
AWSVPGNLNTEAF
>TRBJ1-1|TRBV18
ASSPFPLTGGSTEAF
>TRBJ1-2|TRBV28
ASRGILSGQPYGYT
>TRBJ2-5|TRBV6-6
ASRRGLAAGETQY
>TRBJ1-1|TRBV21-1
ASSKVEQGTNTEAF
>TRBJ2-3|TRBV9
ASASGLRDTQY
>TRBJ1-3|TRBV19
ASSLDHENWSGNTIY
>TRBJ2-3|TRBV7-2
ASSPGTSPDTQY
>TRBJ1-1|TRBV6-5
ASGPFGQGNTEAF
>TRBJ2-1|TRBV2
ASRAVGINEQF
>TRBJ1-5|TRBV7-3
ASKGQGRNQPQH
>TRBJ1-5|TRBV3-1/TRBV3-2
ASSPDRHSNQPQH
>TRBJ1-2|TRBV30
AWSHPTGGARVYGYT
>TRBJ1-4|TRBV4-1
ASSQVRASFEKLF
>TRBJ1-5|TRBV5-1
ASGHTNSNQPQH
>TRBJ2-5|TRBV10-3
AISELAGDQETQY
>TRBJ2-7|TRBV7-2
ASSLVDSEQY
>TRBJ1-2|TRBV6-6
ATDPTGDYGYT
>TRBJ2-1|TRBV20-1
SAYTPGEQF
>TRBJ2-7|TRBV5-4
ASSWGAGSSYEQY
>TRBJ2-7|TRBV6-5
ASSYSASGYEQY
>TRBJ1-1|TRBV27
ASRLQDNTEAF